The sequence of this T cell receptor (beta chain) was determined in a study of blood T cell repertoires in COVID-19. Study information: Samples taken during acute and convalescent COVID-19 were collected in the United States, Italy and Spain. PBMCs, B-cell-depleted T cells, or T cells were the source of the cDNA or gDNA that made up the material.

Germline values: CDR1 SGHRS, CDR2 YFSETQ. Trimming shortened V by 0 bases and J by 0 bases, and 7 bases separated the two germline ends. This CDR3 spans 15 amino acids. Regarding this clone: Other DNA sequences in the sample encode the same CDR3.

Produced via immunoSEQ multiplex PCR; TCRdb's table is partial and in-frame only. Of more than 250,000 clones listed, 86% are singletons. The sample comprised peripheral blood. This chain connects TRBV5-1 to TRBJ1-5; D is unclear. This receptor was obtained from a woman aged 45 to 65 with acute or convalescent COVID-19. The CDR3 DNA sequence: TGCGCCAGCAGCTTGGCGGGGAATAGCAATCAGCCCCAGCATTTT. Protein: CASSLAGNSNQPQHF.